A selection of T cell receptor beta chains follows, all from one sample in a study of T cell repertoires in cytomegalovirus infection. TCRdb reprocessed the reads via MiXCR and lists one record per CDR3 protein. The sample has nearly 550,000 distinct CDR3 sequences, 15% to 20% seen once. Sequenced sample: CD8+ T cells from PBMCs. These receptor sequences come from a human donor in good health (CMV status not recorded). Some clones in this sample may be carry-over from other donors' samples. Each CDR3 is given with its conserved first and last residue. The D gene is left open where the match is weak. A row's size may be missing; if present it is once, few, many or a size class.

-,TRBJ2-6,TRBD1,TRBV6-2/TRBV6-3,CASSTGGGSGVNVLIF,TGTGCCAGCAGCACAGGGGGTGGCTCTGGCGTCAACGTCCTGATTTTC
many,TRBJ1-5,-,TRBV20-1,CSAEAWAGDQPQHF,TGCAGTGCTGAAGCTTGGGCAGGGGATCAGCCCCAGCATTTT
-,TRBJ1-3,-,TRBV5-1,CASSPDDSGNTIYF,TGCGCCAGCAGCCCCGACGACTCTGGAAACACCATATATTTT
-,TRBJ1-4,-,TRBV3-1,CASSQVGLEKLFF,TGTGCCAGCAGCCAAGTTGGGTTAGAAAAACTGTTTTTT
many,TRBJ2-5,-,TRBV7-9,CASSYGAEETQYF,TGTGCCAGCTCCTACGGGGCAGAAGAGACCCAGTACTTC
few,TRBJ2-5,TRBD1,TRBV15,CATSRDRGLDETQYF,TGTGCCACCAGTCGGGACAGGGGGCTTGATGAGACCCAGTACTTC
many,TRBJ2-2,-,TRBV12-5,CASGFLGGSNTGELFF,TGTGCTAGTGGTTTCCTTGGGGGGTCCAACACCGGGGAGCTGTTTTTT
many,TRBJ1-2,-,TRBV7-9,CASSLFNYGYTF,TGTGCCAGCAGCTTATTTAACTATGGCTACACCTTC
-,TRBJ2-7,-,TRBV7-9,CASSSTQVDEQYF,TGTGCCAGCAGCTCAACACAGGTCGACGAGCAGTACTTC
-,TRBJ1-1,-,TRBV7-2,CASKEYTVAVF,TGTGCCAGCAAGGAGTACACTGTAGCTGTCTTT
many,TRBJ2-1,-,TRBV12-5,CASGLVQGGSGNEQFF,TGTGCTAGTGGTTTGGTCCAGGGGGGTAGCGGGAACGAGCAGTTCTTC
-,TRBJ2-1,-,TRBV6-2/TRBV6-3,CASGRGNEQFF,TGTGCCAGCGGGAGAGGGAATGAGCAGTTCTTC
many,TRBJ2-7,-,TRBV7-9,CASSSHRRGGEQYF,TGTGCCAGCAGCTCCCACCGTAGGGGCGGCGAGCAGTACTTC
many,TRBJ1-4,TRBD1,TRBV7-6,CASSLGAGGGKLPNEKLFF,TGTGCCAGCAGCTTAGGAGCAGGGGGCGGGAAGCTTCCAAATGAAAAACTGTTTTTT
few,TRBJ1-3,-,TRBV14,CASSLFRKADSGNTIYF,TGTGCCAGCAGCCTATTTAGAAAAGCTGACTCTGGAAACACCATATATTTT
many,TRBJ2-7,TRBD2,TRBV7-9,CASNTGLVYEQYF,TGTGCCAGCAATACGGGACTAGTTTACGAGCAGTACTTC
-,TRBJ2-4,TRBD1,TRBV4-2,CASSQVRGGGSKNIQYF,TGTGCCAGCAGCCAAGTTAGAGGGGGCGGGTCCAAAAACATTCAGTACTTC
-,TRBJ2-5,-,TRBV19,CASSPRDDQETQYF,TGTGCCAGTAGTCCCCGGGACGACCAAGAGACCCAGTACTTC
-,TRBJ2-7,-,TRBV20-1,CSAIGDSYEQYF,TGCAGTGCTATCGGCGACTCCTACGAGCAGTACTTC
many,TRBJ1-2,TRBD1,TRBV28,CASSLGQEWSYGYTF,TGTGCCAGCAGTTTGGGACAGGAATGGAGCTATGGCTACACCTTC
many,TRBJ2-1,-,TRBV10-3,CAITYREWGTYNEQFF,TGTGCCATCACCTACAGGGAATGGGGTACCTACAATGAGCAGTTCTTC
-,TRBJ2-7,-,TRBV10-3,CAISESASPYEQYF,TGTGCCATCAGTGAGTCGGCGAGCCCCTACGAGCAGTACTTC
-,TRBJ1-1,TRBD1,TRBV5-6,CASSADRANTEAFF,TGTGCCAGCAGCGCCGACAGGGCGAACACTGAAGCTTTCTTT
few,TRBJ1-1,-,TRBV20-1,CSAAGPQGNTEAFF,TGCAGTGCGGCGGGACCCCAAGGGAACACTGAAGCTTTCTTT
many,TRBJ2-2,-,TRBV28,CASRQEPNTGELFF,TGTGCCAGCCGGCAAGAACCCAACACCGGGGAGCTGTTTTTT
-,TRBJ2-2,TRBD2,TRBV6-1,CASSSYKVAGATGELFF,TGTGCCAGCAGTTCTTACAAAGTAGCGGGAGCGACCGGGGAGCTGTTTTTT
-,TRBJ1-2,-,TRBV6-6,CASKDQGSYGYTF,TGTGCCAGCAAGGACCAGGGTAGCTATGGCTACACCTTC
many,TRBJ1-1,-,TRBV27,CASSLGLTLNTEAFF,TGTGCCAGCAGTTTGGGACTGACGTTGAACACTGAAGCTTTCTTT
many,TRBJ2-1,-,TRBV7-2,CASSLEGFRNEQFF,TGTGCCAGCAGCTTAGAGGGGTTTCGCAATGAGCAGTTCTTC
many,TRBJ2-1,-,TRBV10-3,CAISGPDGSSGNEQFF,TGTGCCATCAGTGGGCCGGACGGGTCCAGCGGGAATGAGCAGTTCTTC
-,TRBJ2-7,-,TRBV28,CASSFRQLASYEQYF,TGTGCCAGCAGCTTTAGGCAACTGGCGTCTTACGAGCAGTACTTC
few,TRBJ2-5,TRBD2,TRBV2,CASSLRLAGGKETQYF,TGTGCCAGCAGTTTGCGACTAGCGGGGGGAAAAGAGACCCAGTACTTC
-,TRBJ1-2,-,TRBV25-1,CASSGSENYGYTF,TGTGCCAGCAGTGGGTCAGAAAACTATGGCTACACCTTC
few,TRBJ1-1,TRBD1,TRBV20-1,CSARDLQGDTEAFF,TGCAGTGCTAGAGACTTACAGGGGGACACTGAAGCTTTCTTT
many,TRBJ2-7,-,TRBV27,CASGLLRDSLYEQYF,TGTGCCAGCGGATTACTTCGAGACTCGCTCTACGAGCAGTACTTC
few,TRBJ1-1,-,TRBV7-9,CASSTGTTEAFF,TGTGCCAGCAGTACCGGGACCACTGAAGCTTTCTTT
many,TRBJ1-5,TRBD1,TRBV7-8,CASSLAQGGKPQHF,TGTGCCAGCAGCTTAGCACAGGGGGGAAAGCCCCAGCATTTT
-,TRBJ2-7,-,TRBV15,CATSRGGTGAYEQYF,TGTGCCACCAGCAGGGGAGGGACAGGAGCCTACGAGCAGTACTTC
few,TRBJ2-7,-,TRBV2,CASSEGTPLTYEQYF,TGTGCCAGCAGTGAAGGGACGCCTCTTACCTACGAGCAGTACTTC
-,TRBJ2-1,-,TRBV5-1,CASRDFKGANEQFF,TGCGCCAGCCGGGACTTTAAGGGGGCCAATGAGCAGTTCTTC
many,TRBJ1-1,-,TRBV12-3/TRBV12-4,CASRDDATYTEAFF,TGTGCCAGCAGGGACGACGCGACTTACACTGAAGCTTTCTTT